This T cell receptor (beta chain) emerged from a study of PD-1 blockade in classical Hodgkin lymphoma. Study-wide results and caveats: Newly diagnosed patients were said to have less baseline TCR diversity than healthy donors did. Repertoires differed for reasons still undefined, possibly disease activity or prior therapy.

Clones were sequenced by immunoSEQ multiplex PCR, and TCRdb holds only the in-frame ones, with some missing. Of 17,000 or so clones in the sample, roughly 81% were seen once. Stated time point: newly diagnosed, previously untreated cHL patient sample. Peripheral samples used as comparators were newly diagnosed, untreated classical Hodgkin lymphoma PBMCs. The CDR3 sequence is 16 residues long. V shed 6 bases and J shed 9 bases, with 27 bases lying between them. Germline CDR1 reads MDHEN; CDR2 reads SYDVKM. Remarks on this clone: Its antigen remains unidentified.

The sample was peripheral blood mononuclear cells (PBMCs). J is TRBJ2-7 and V is TRBV28; no definite D call. The TCR sequence derives from a human donor with classical Hodgkin lymphoma. The CDR3 protein is CASRTDTRDFGVRQYF. As DNA, the CDR3 is TGTGCCAGCAGGACCGACACAAGGGATTTTGGGGTAAGGCAGTACTTC.